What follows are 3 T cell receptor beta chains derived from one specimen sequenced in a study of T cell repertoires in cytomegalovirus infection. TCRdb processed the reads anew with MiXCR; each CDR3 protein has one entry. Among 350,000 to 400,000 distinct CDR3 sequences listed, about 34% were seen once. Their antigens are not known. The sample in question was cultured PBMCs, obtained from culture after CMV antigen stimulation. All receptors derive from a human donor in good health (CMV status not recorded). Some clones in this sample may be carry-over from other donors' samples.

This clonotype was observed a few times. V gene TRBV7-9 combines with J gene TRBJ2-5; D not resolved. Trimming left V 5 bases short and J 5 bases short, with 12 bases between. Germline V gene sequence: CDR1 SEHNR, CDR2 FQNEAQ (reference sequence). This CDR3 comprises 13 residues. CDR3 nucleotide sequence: TGTGCCAGCAGCCTACCCGGATTCGAGACCCAGTACTTC. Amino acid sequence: CASSLPGFETQYF.

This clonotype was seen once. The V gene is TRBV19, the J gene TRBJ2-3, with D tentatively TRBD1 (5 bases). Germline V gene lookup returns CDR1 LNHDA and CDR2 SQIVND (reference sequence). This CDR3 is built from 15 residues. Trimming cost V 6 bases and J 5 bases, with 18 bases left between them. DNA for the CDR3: TGTGCCAGTAGGGGGCGAGGAAACAAGGGAGATACGCAGTATTTT. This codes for CASRGRGNKGDTQYF.

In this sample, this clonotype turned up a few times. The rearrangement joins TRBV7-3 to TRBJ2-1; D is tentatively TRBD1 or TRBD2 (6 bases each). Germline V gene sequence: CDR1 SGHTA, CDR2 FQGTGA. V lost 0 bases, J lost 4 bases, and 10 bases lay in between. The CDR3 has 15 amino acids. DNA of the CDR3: TGTGCCAGCAGCTTAACGCGGGACAATTACAATGAGCAGTTCTTC. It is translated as CASSLTRDNYNEQFF.